This is a list of T cell receptor beta chains from one sample in a study of glioma-infiltrating T cells after dendritic cell vaccination. Only in-frame clones appear in the TCRdb table, and some are missing; sequencing was by immunoSEQ multiplex PCR. Of 93,000 or so clones listed, about 80% were seen once; the top ten hold over 5%. The sample was blood, taken before dendritic cell vaccination. The receptors derive from a human donor with glioblastoma. Both conserved end residues are part of each CDR3. A D gene is named only where the DNA matches it firmly. Rows give clone size only sometimes, using once, few, many, or a class for an expanded clone.

j_gene | abundance | d_gene | v_gene | CDR3nt | CDR3aa
TRBJ1-1 | NA | TRBD1 | TRBV5-1 | TGCGCCAGCAGCTTGGGAAAGGGACAGCCGAACACTGAAGCTTTCTTT | CASSLGKGQPNTEAFF
TRBJ2-7 | NA | TRBD1 | TRBV19 | TGTGCCAGGGGACAGGGGAGCTCCTACGAGCAGTACTTC | CARGQGSSYEQYF
TRBJ2-5 | NA | TRBD2 | TRBV5-4 | TGTGCCAGCAGCCCCGATCTAGCGGGCTCCCAAGAGACCCAGTACTTC | CASSPDLAGSQETQYF
TRBJ2-3 | NA | TRBD2 | TRBV4-1 | TGCGCCAGCAGCCAAGGGACTAGCGGGGGGTTCACAGATACGCAGTATTTT | CASSQGTSGGFTDTQYF
TRBJ1-1 | NA | NA | TRBV10-2 | TGCGCCAGCAGAGCCCAGAACACTGAAGCTTTCTTT | CASRAQNTEAFF
TRBJ2-7 | once | TRBD2 | TRBV5-1 | TGCGCCAGCAGCTTGGTACGGCGGGAGTACGAGCAGTACTTC | CASSLVRREYEQYF
TRBJ2-7 | once | TRBD2 | TRBV5-4 | TGTGCCAGCAGGCCGGGACTAGAAACGGTCTACGAGCAGTACTTC | CASRPGLETVYEQYF
TRBJ1-2 | NA | NA | TRBV7-9 | TGTGCCAGCAGCCCCCGGGGAGCTAACTATGGCTACACCTTC | CASSPRGANYGYTF
TRBJ2-7 | once | NA | TRBV7-3 | TGTGCCAGCAGCTTAAGCGGTGGAAGCTCCTACGAGCAGTACTTC | CASSLSGGSSYEQYF
TRBJ2-7 | NA | TRBD1 | TRBV5-1 | TGCGCCAGCAGCTGGACAGGGGCCTCCTACGAGCAGTACTTC | CASSWTGASYEQYF
TRBJ2-1 | few | NA | TRBV21-1 | TGTGCCAGCAGCAAAGGTCTAGCGGGAAAGCAGTTCTTC | CASSKGLAGKQFF